What follows are 6 T cell receptor beta chains derived from one specimen sequenced in a study of blood T cells in healthy people across ages. A second PCR, run for roughly 7 to 12 cycles, used a sample-barcoded 5' primer plus a J-beta primer mix. TCRdb redid the calling of the 5' RACE reads with MiXCR, one entry per CDR3 protein. The repertoire holds approximately 1,700,000 distinct CDR3 sequences, 30% to 40% seen once, with 23% in the top ten. The sample comprised blood. All receptors derive from a human donor in good health.

V and J are TRBV29-1 and TRBJ2-1, with 10 bases identical to TRBD2. V lost 6 bases and J lost 16; bases outside the gene matches: 9. The CDR3 length is 11 residues. Germline V gene data show CDR1 as SQVTM and CDR2 as ANQGSEA. CDR3 in amino acids: CSVSGGATFFF. The DNA of the CDR3 is TGCAGCGTAAGCGGGGGGGCGACTTTCTTCTTC.

V gene TRBV11-2 combines with J gene TRBJ1-1, with D tentatively TRBD1 (5 bases). Germline values: CDR1 SGHAT, CDR2 FQNNGV. With 5 bases removed from V and 7 bases from J, the gap between germline ends came to 11 bases. The CDR3 is 12 residues long. The CDR3 bases are TGTGCCAGCAGCCCAGACAGTCTTGAAGCTTTCTTT. Protein product: CASSPDSLEAFF.

The chain recombines TRBV6-6 with TRBJ2-4, with D maybe TRBD2 (7 bases). The end of the DNA aligns better with TRBJ2-7, so the J call may be wrong. This CDR3 contains 15 residues. CDR1 is MNHNY and CDR2 is SVGAGI in the germline V gene (reference sequence). The CDR3 here is CASSYSGGALYEQYF. The CDR3 coding sequence is TGTGCCAGCAGTTACTCGGGGGGGGCCCTCTACGAGCAGTACTTC.

This chain uses TRBV5-1 with TRBJ1-1, with D unclear. Germline loops: CDR1 SGHRS, CDR2 YFSETQ. Trimming removed 3 bases from V and 3 bases from J, with 12 bases in between. CDR3 length equals 14 residues. The CDR3 DNA sequence: TGCGCCAGCAGCTGGGCCCCCGCGGACACTGAAGCTTTCTTT. Its translation is CASSWAPADTEAFF.

This clonotype was detected once. The chain joins TRBV15 to TRBJ1-5; no definite D call. Between the trimmed V and J ends, which lost 5 bases and 6 bases, there was a span of 11 bases. CDR3 length: 13 amino acids. Germline values: CDR1 LNHNV, CDR2 YYDKDF (reference sequence). CDR3 protein: CATSFNGVQPQHF. DNA of the CDR3: TGTGCCACCAGCTTTAATGGGGTTCAGCCCCAGCATTTT.

The V gene is TRBV6-2 or TRBV6-3, the J gene TRBJ2-3, with D unclear. V lost 5 bases and J lost 7, with 22 bases in between. This CDR3 spans 16 amino acids. Per the germline V gene, CDR1 is MNHEY and CDR2 is SVGEGT. The CDR3 DNA sequence: TGTGCCAGCAGTAGATCCCACAATCCAACAAGTAATACGCAGTATTTT. Its translation is CASSRSHNPTSNTQYF.